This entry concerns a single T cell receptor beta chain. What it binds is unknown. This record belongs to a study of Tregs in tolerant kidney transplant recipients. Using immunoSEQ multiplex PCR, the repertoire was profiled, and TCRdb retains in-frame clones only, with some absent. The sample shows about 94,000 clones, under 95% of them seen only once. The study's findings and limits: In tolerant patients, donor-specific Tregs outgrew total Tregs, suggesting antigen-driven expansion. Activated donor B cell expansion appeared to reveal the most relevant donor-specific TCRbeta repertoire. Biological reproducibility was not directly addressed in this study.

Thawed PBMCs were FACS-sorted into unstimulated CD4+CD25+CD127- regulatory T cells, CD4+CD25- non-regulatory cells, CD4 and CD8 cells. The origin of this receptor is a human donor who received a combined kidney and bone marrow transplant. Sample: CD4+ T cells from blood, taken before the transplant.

The CDR3 coding sequence is TGTGCCAGCAGCTCCAACTTCTATGAGCAGTTCTTC. It yields the protein CASSSNFYEQFF. This chain uses TRBV7-6 with TRBJ2-1, with D uncertain. The V and J ends lost 4 bases and 8 bases respectively, with 9 bases between them. The germline CDR1 and CDR2 sequences are SGHVS and FNYEAQ. CDR3 length: 12 residues.